The 27 T cell receptor beta chains given below trace back to one sample, sequenced in a study of T cells after yellow fever vaccination. TCRdb recomputed calls from the 5' RACE reads with MiXCR, one row per CDR3 protein. The sample has about 260,000 distinct CDR3 sequences; over 10% are singletons. This material consisted of CD4+ T cells sorted from PBMCs, taken 45 days after the yellow fever booster vaccination. The receptors were sampled from a young man who received the YFV17D yellow fever vaccine.

The rearrangement links TRBV6-2 or TRBV6-3 to TRBJ2-5; D could derive from TRBD1 or TRBD2 (6 bases each). Germline assignment: CDR1 MNHEY and CDR2 SVGEGT. The length of the CDR3 is 14 residues. The V end lost 3 bases, the J end lost 3 bases, and 11 bases lay between the germline ends. This CDR3 is CASSYYGGEETQYF. As DNA, the CDR3 is TGTGCCAGCAGTTATTACGGGGGCGAAGAGACCCAGTACTTC.

CDR3 nucleotide sequence: TGCAGTGGGTCTAGGACAGTTTCTACAGATACGCAGTATTTT. Its translation: CSGSRTVSTDTQYF. The V and J genes are TRBV20-1 and TRBJ2-3; D perhaps matches TRBD1 (6 bases). The CDR3 covers 14 residues. The V gene's germline CDR1 is DFQATT and CDR2 SNEGSKA (reference sequence). Trimming shortened V by 7 bases and J by 3 bases, and 17 bases separated the two germline ends.

This clonotype was seen more than once but under ten times. J is TRBJ2-5 and V is TRBV12-3 or TRBV12-4, with 8 bases that match TRBD2. Trimming removed 5 bases from V and 0 bases from J; junction bases left unmatched: 5. The CDR3 length is 15 residues. CDR3 region: CASSQTSGNQETQYF. CDR3 DNA sequence: TGTGCCAGCAGTCAAACTAGCGGAAACCAAGAGACCCAGTACTTC.

There are many counts of this clonotype. This chain connects TRBV5-1 to TRBJ2-1; D might be TRBD1 (6 bases). V was cut by 5 bases and J by 8 bases, with 11 bases left in between. The CDR3 totals 12 residues. The V gene's germline CDR1 is SGHRS and CDR2 YFSETQ. The CDR3 here is CASSQNRDEQFF. CDR3 bases: TGCGCCAGCAGTCAGAACAGGGATGAGCAGTTCTTC.

The chain combines TRBV19 with TRBJ1-5; no clear D. Germline CDR1 reads LNHDA; CDR2 reads SQIVND (reference sequence). The CDR3 length is 13 residues. Trimming took off 10 bases at V and 9 bases at J, with 19 bases between the two ends. The CDR3 DNA reads TGTGCCATCTCAGTGGGCCTCCTGCGGCCCCAGCATTTT. Residues: CAISVGLLRPQHF.

This clonotype showed up just a few times. J is TRBJ1-5 and V is TRBV6-1; the match to TRBD1 covers 8 bases. Trimming cost V 6 bases and J 6 bases; bases outside gene matches: 7. This CDR3 has 14 amino acids. Per germline, CDR1 MNHNS and CDR2 SASEGT. The CDR3 bases are TGTGCCAGCAGACTGGGACAGGTGGGTCAGCCCCAGCATTTT. Residues: CASRLGQVGQPQHF.

This chain connects TRBV20-1 to TRBJ2-5; D gene uncertain. Germline V gene data show CDR1 as DFQATT and CDR2 as SNEGSKA (reference sequence). Trimming pared 6 bases from V and 9 bases from J, leaving 11 bases between. The CDR3 is 10 residues long. CDR3 amino acids: CSAAGRAQYF. The CDR3 region has the DNA TGCAGTGCCGCCGGTCGGGCCCAGTACTTC.

The CDR3 DNA follows: TGTGCCACCACACCCAGGGGTCGGCTCCTCGAGCAGTACTTC. Translated, it gives CATTPRGRLLEQYF. V gene TRBV28 combines with J gene TRBJ2-7, with a tentative D call TRBD1 (6 bases). The length of the CDR3 is 14 residues. The V end lost 10 bases, the J end lost 6 bases, and 22 bases lay between the germline ends. In germline, CDR1 is MDHEN, CDR2 SYDVKM.

Details on this clonotype: With a much larger clone just one base away, this may be a read error. The chain uses TRBV29-1 and TRBJ1-3; D possibly corresponds to TRBD1 (5 bases). The V end lost 5 bases, the J end lost 1 base, and 15 bases lay between the germline ends. Germline CDR1 reads SQVTM; CDR2 reads ANQGSEA. This CDR3 region has 15 residues. The CDR3: CSVSRGGKSGNTIYF. CDR3 nucleotides: TGCAGCGTTTCTCGCGGGGGGAAGTCTGGAAACACCATATATTTT. The whole variable domain, remainder taken from reference TRBV29-1 and TRBJ1-3, is SAVISQKPSRDICQRGTSLTIQCQVDSQVTMMFWYRQQPGQSLTLIATANQGSEATYESGFVIDKFPISRPNLTFSTLTVSNMSPEDSSIYLCSVSRGGKSGNTIYFGEGSWLTVV.

This clonotype appeared a few times. The rearrangement links TRBV5-8 to TRBJ1-2, with D possibly matching TRBD1 (5 bases). V lost 0 bases and J lost 8, with 17 bases in between. Germline V CDR1 and CDR2: SGHTS, YDEGEE. The CDR3 length is 15 residues. The CDR3 bases are TGTGCCAGCAGCTTGGGACTTCGGGGCTACGGGGGCTACACCTTC. Residues: CASSLGLRGYGGYTF.

The sample holds a few counts of this clonotype. This chain connects TRBV3-1 to TRBJ2-1; 8 nucleotides agree with TRBD2. V was clipped by 3 bases and J by 3 bases; unmatched bases: 10. This CDR3 is built from 17 residues. CDR1 and CDR2 (germline): LGHDT, YNNKEL (reference sequence). CDR3 region: CASSHAGGSGSYNEQFF. CDR3 DNA sequence: TGTGCCAGCAGCCACGCTGGGGGAAGCGGGAGCTACAATGAGCAGTTCTTC.

This chain connects TRBV20-1 to TRBJ2-2; TRBD1 matches 10 bases. The CDR3 is made up of 16 amino acids. CDR1 and CDR2 (germline): DFQATT, SNEGSKA (reference sequence). With V trimmed by 1 base and J by 7 bases, 9 bases remained unmatched. CDR3 DNA: TGCAGTGCTAGAGGGTTGGGGACAGGGGATGGCGGGGAGCTGTTTTTT. Protein sequence: CSARGLGTGDGGELFF.

V and J are TRBV5-6 and TRBJ2-1; D gene unclear. The germline V and J ends were trimmed by 0 bases and 0 bases, with 13 bases remaining between them. The CDR3 runs 17 residues. Germline loops: CDR1 SGHDT, CDR2 YYEEEE. The CDR3 region has the DNA TGTGCCAGCAGCTTGGGATCCCTCTACAGCTCCTACAATGAGCAGTTCTTC. Translating gives CASSLGSLYSSYNEQFF.

This clonotype was counted at least ten times. The J gene is TRBJ2-5, the V gene TRBV7-2; D ambiguous. This CDR3 has 12 amino acids. The germline V and J ends were trimmed by 4 bases and 5 bases, with 8 bases remaining between them. Germline CDR1 reads SGHTA; CDR2 reads FQGNSA. The CDR3 DNA sequence: TGTGCCAGCAGCTCCCAGAGGGAGACCCAGTACTTC. The encoded protein is CASSSQRETQYF.

The chain is built from TRBV20-1 and TRBJ2-1; 14 bases map to TRBD2. CDR3 length equals 16 residues. CDR1 and CDR2 (germline): DFQATT, SNEGSKA (reference sequence). V lost 1 base to trimming and J lost 8 bases; unmatched junction nucleotides: 7. CDR3 region: CSARATTSGRAYEQFF. CDR3 coding DNA: TGCAGTGCTAGAGCCACGACTAGCGGGAGGGCCTATGAGCAGTTCTTC.

This clonotype was picked up a small number of times. The genes are TRBV29-1 and TRBJ2-7; D gene uncertain. The V gene's germline CDR1 is SQVTM and CDR2 ANQGSEA. Between the trimmed V and J ends, which lost 6 bases and 2 bases, there was a span of 20 bases. The CDR3 spans 15 residues. The CDR3 DNA sequence: TGCAGCGTATCCGTTGGAACGGCCATCCCCTACGAGCAGTACTTC. Amino acid sequence: CSVSVGTAIPYEQYF.

This clonotype was counted only a few times. This chain links TRBV7-2 with TRBJ2-7; weak D call: TRBD1 (6 bases). The germline V gene encodes CDR1 SGHTA and CDR2 FQGNSA. This CDR3 has 15 amino acids. Trimming removed 2 bases from V and 0 bases from J, with 11 bases in between. In DNA form, the CDR3 reads TGTGCCAGCAGCTTAACAGGGCGAAGCTCCTACGAGCAGTACTTC. This sequence encodes CASSLTGRSSYEQYF.

This clonotype turned up a few times. The chain recombines TRBV7-2 with TRBJ2-5; possible D gene TRBD2, 6 bases. This CDR3 has 13 amino acids. V lost 6 bases and J lost 2, with 10 bases in between. The germline V gene encodes CDR1 SGHTA and CDR2 FQGNSA. CDR3 sequence (DNA): TGTGCCAGCAGAACCGGGGGACAAGAGACCCAGTACTTC. As protein: CASRTGGQETQYF.

This clonotype was observed a handful of times. The chain couples TRBV2 to TRBJ1-5; the D is unclear. The CDR3 extends over 12 amino acids. Per the germline V gene, CDR1 is SNHLY and CDR2 is FYNNEI. The ends were cut back, 3 bases at V and 6 bases at J, with 6 bases in the middle. The CDR3 sequence is CASSETPQPQHF. The CDR3 region has the DNA TGTGCCAGCAGTGAGACTCCTCAGCCCCAGCATTTT.

This chain connects TRBV7-2 to TRBJ2-5; weak D call: TRBD2 (6 bases). Germline V lookup: CDR1 SGHTA, CDR2 FQGNSA. CDR3 length: 15 residues. The V end lost 1 base, the J end lost 9 bases, and 18 bases lay between the germline ends. The CDR3 is CASSLVAAGTWAQYF. The CDR3 nucleotides are TGTGCCAGCAGCTTAGTGGCAGCGGGCACCTGGGCCCAGTACTTC.

V and J are TRBV3-1 and TRBJ2-1; D is possibly TRBD1 or TRBD2 (5 bases each). CDR1 and CDR2 (germline): LGHDT, YNNKEL (reference sequence). The CDR3 is 12 residues long. The V end lost 5 bases, the J end lost 15 bases, and 17 bases lay between the germline ends. The CDR3 DNA follows: TGTGCCAGCAGCGCCCCCGGGACGCCCCCGTTCTTC. It codes for CASSAPGTPPFF.

The V call is TRBV10-2, the J call TRBJ2-5, with D perhaps TRBD1 or TRBD2 (7 bases each). Deletions cut 7 bases from V and 2 bases from J, with 14 bases between. The CDR3 extends over 14 amino acids. Looked up from germline, CDR1 is WSHSY and CDR2 is SAAADI. CDR3 sequence (DNA): TGCGCCAGCATGAGGGGGCGGGAGCAAGAGACCCAGTACTTC. Amino acids: CASMRGREQETQYF.

This clonotype occurred a few times. This sequence joins TRBV10-3 and TRBJ2-3, with 10 bases aligning to TRBD2. The CDR3 runs 16 residues. CDR1 is ENHRY and CDR2 is SYGVKD in the germline V gene. Trimming took 0 bases from V and 6 from J; bases not matched to a gene: 6. In DNA form, the CDR3 reads TGTGCCATCAGTGAGTCCAGCGGGAGGGCTTGGGATACGCAGTATTTT. Amino acid sequence: CAISESSGRAWDTQYF.

This chain joins TRBV3-1 and TRBJ2-1, with TRBD2 identical over 9 bases. Germline values: CDR1 LGHDT, CDR2 YNNKEL (reference sequence). Trimming took 4 bases from V and 12 from J; bases not matched to a gene: 4. The CDR3 consists of 12 residues. The CDR3 protein is CASSREAGGQFF. As DNA, the CDR3 is TGTGCCAGCAGCCGGGAAGCGGGAGGGCAGTTCTTC.

The CDR3 DNA reads TGCAGTGCTAGAAGGGAAGCTAGCACAGATACGCAGTATTTT. Translating it yields CSARREASTDTQYF. The chain is built from TRBV20-1 and TRBJ2-3, with D hard to call. Germline V gene lookup returns CDR1 DFQATT and CDR2 SNEGSKA (reference sequence). V lost 2 bases, J lost 0 bases, and 9 bases lay in between. This CDR3 spans 14 amino acids.

This clonotype has at least ten counts. The V and J genes are TRBV20-1 and TRBJ1-1, with no clear D. Trimming removed 2 bases at V and 0 bases at J, with 10 bases between. The CDR3 has 14 residues. Germline assignment: CDR1 DFQATT and CDR2 SNEGSKA (reference sequence). CDR3 coding DNA: TGCAGTGCTAGATTTTCATTCATGAACACTGAAGCTTTCTTT. Translation: CSARFSFMNTEAFF.

This clonotype was seen more than once but under ten times. The chain couples TRBV5-1 to TRBJ2-5, with 14 bases matching TRBD2. The length of the CDR3 is 18 residues. The J segment lost 3 bases and the V segment lost 4 bases, leaving 11 bases of the junction unmatched. The germline gives CDR1 SGHRS, CDR2 YFSETQ. CDR3 amino acids: CASSPVPGLAGAKETQYF. The CDR3 DNA reads as TGCGCCAGCAGCCCTGTCCCGGGACTAGCGGGAGCTAAAGAGACCCAGTACTTC.